A single T cell receptor beta chain is shown here with its context. The sample originates from a study of Ad26.COV2.S vaccination and SARS-CoV-2 variants. For the study at large: Donor allocation was to the COV1001 Ad26.COV2.S trial arm.

The repertoire was sequenced with immunoSEQ multiplex PCR; TCRdb's copy has only in-frame clones and lacks some. In the table there are about 480,000 clones, around nine tenths of which are singletons. Treatment noted: roughly 19 received Ad26.COV2.S at low or high dose, single or two shots; about five received placebo; per-sample allocation not given. Day 63 after the first injection of vaccine or placebo was the sampling time. Its platform was an Ad26 vector, and its expressed antigen was Wuhan-strain SARS-CoV-2 spike. The receptor was isolated from a person between 18 and 65 years old who received the Ad26.COV2.S COVID-19 vaccine or a placebo. Sequencing was performed on peripheral blood, taken in a trial of Ad26.COV2.S vaccine versus placebo.

The CDR3 DNA is TGTGCCACCAGACACTTTACAGTGAACACCGGGGAGCTGTTTTTT. This encodes CATRHFTVNTGELFF. The chain carries TRBV28 and TRBJ2-2; D remains unclear. The V end lost 10 bases, the J end lost 1 base, and 16 bases lay between the germline ends. This CDR3 region has 15 residues. CDR1 MDHEN and CDR2 SYDVKM come from the germline V gene. Looking up the rest from reference TRBV28 and TRBJ2-2 gives the full variable domain: DVKVTQSSRYLVKRTGEKVFLECVQDMDHENMFWYRQDPGLGLRLIYFSYDVKMKEKGDIPEGYSVSREKKERFSLILESASTNQTSMYLCATRHFTVNTGELFFGEGSRLTVL.